The 13 T cell receptor beta chains presented below share a single source sample, sequenced in a study of blood T cell repertoires in COVID-19. TCRdb's copy holds only in-frame clones and misses some; the assay was immunoSEQ multiplex PCR. In the table there are around 220,000 clones, roughly 87% of which are singletons. Input material: peripheral blood. The receptor source for this set is a man aged 35 to 55 with active or convalescent COVID-19.

V and J are TRBV6-4 and TRBJ2-6, with TRBD2 as a possible D gene (5 bases). The CDR3 has 17 amino acids. Germline values: CDR1 MRHNA, CDR2 SNTAGT. V was shortened by 8 bases and J by 0 bases, with 17 bases between the two germline ends. CDR3 in amino acids: CASVGGQVPSGANVLTF. The CDR3 nucleotides are TGTGCCAGCGTCGGCGGGCAGGTGCCCTCTGGGGCCAACGTCCTGACTTTC.

V gene TRBV7-3 combines with J gene TRBJ1-2; 11 nucleotides agree with TRBD1. In germline, CDR1 is SGHTA, CDR2 FQGTGA. The CDR3 contains 14 residues. V lost 5 bases, J lost 6 bases, and 5 bases stayed unmatched. The CDR3 loop is CASSGTGGGNGYTF. As DNA, the CDR3 is TGTGCCAGCAGCGGGACAGGGGGAGGGAATGGCTACACCTTC. The full variable domain, rest sourced from reference TRBV7-3 and TRBJ1-2, is GAGVSQTPSNKVTEKGKYVELRCDPISGHTALYWYRQSLGQGPEFLIYFQGTGAADDSGLPNDRFFAVRPEGSVSTLKIQRTERGDSAVYLCASSGTGGGNGYTFGSGTRLTVV.

The chain recombines TRBV21-1 with TRBJ2-1; the D call in the table, TRBD1, was not verified against the DNA. TRBV21-1 constitutes a pseudogene. The CDR3 spans 19 residues. As DNA, the CDR3 is TGTGCCAGCAGCAAAGAAAGACCCCAGGGACACAGTCGTTACAATGAGCAGTTCTTC. Amino acid sequence: CASSKERPQGHSRYNEQFF.

This rearrangement joins TRBV5-6 to TRBJ2-7; the match to TRBD2 covers 9 bases. Germline-derived CDR1 and CDR2 are SGHDT and YYEEEE. This CDR3 region has 16 residues. The trim removed 7 bases at V and 3 bases at J, leaving 14 bases unmatched. The CDR3 sequence: CASQGRSSGTFYEQYF. The CDR3 DNA reads as TGTGCCAGCCAGGGAAGGTCTAGCGGGACTTTCTACGAGCAGTACTTC.

J is TRBJ2-7 and V is TRBV18; 9 bases fit TRBD2. The junction had 5 bases not matched to a gene; V was cut back by 5 bases and J by 0 bases. Germline values: CDR1 KGHSH, CDR2 LQKENI. The CDR3 has 15 residues. CDR3 protein: CASSSAGGSSYEQYF. The CDR3 DNA reads as TGTGCCAGCTCAAGCGCGGGGGGGTCCTCCTACGAGCAGTACTTC.

The chain uses TRBV6-6 and TRBJ2-1; TRBD2 matches at 13 bases. V was clipped by 5 bases and J by 1 base; unmatched bases: 8. Germline V CDR1 and CDR2: MNHNY, SVGAGI (reference sequence). This CDR3 region has 18 residues. In DNA, the CDR3 is TGTGCCAGCAGTCGGACTAGCGGGAGTAGTGCTTCCTACAATGAGCAGTTCTTC. Translating gives CASSRTSGSSASYNEQFF.

The rearrangement joins TRBV11-2 to TRBJ1-3, with a weak D call TRBD1 (5 bases). Looked up from germline, CDR1 is SGHAT and CDR2 is FQNNGV. V lost 2 bases, J lost 1 base, and 18 bases lay in between. This CDR3 spans 18 amino acids. The CDR3 region is CASSLSAPRGSSGNTIYF. The CDR3 DNA reads as TGTGCCAGCAGCTTATCGGCCCCACGGGGGAGTTCTGGAAACACCATATATTTT.

The rearrangement links TRBV6-1 to TRBJ2-2, with D possibly TRBD1 on 5 matching bases. The V and J ends lost 1 base and 8 bases respectively, with 5 bases between them. The CDR3 has 12 residues. Germline CDR1 and CDR2: MNHNS and SASEGT. CDR3 DNA sequence: TGTGCCAGCAGTGAAGGGACAGGGGAGCTGTTTTTT. Translated: CASSEGTGELFF.

This sequence joins TRBV7-3 and TRBJ2-7, with 7 positions matching TRBD2. The CDR3 runs 13 residues. Trimming took 5 bases from V and 7 from J; bases not matched to a gene: 8. Germline V gene sequence: CDR1 SGHTA, CDR2 FQGTGA. The CDR3 DNA reads as TGTGCCAGCAGCACCGGGACTAAGGGGGAGCAGTACTTC. This sequence encodes CASSTGTKGEQYF.

The chain recombines TRBV2 with TRBJ1-6; TRBD1 matches 10 bases. V lost 6 bases and J lost 9; bases outside the gene matches: 14. The germline V gene encodes CDR1 SNHLY and CDR2 FYNNEI. This CDR3 comprises 17 residues. The CDR3 nucleotides are TGTGCCAGCAGCCCCCTCCCGACAGGGGGCATCGGTTCACCCCTCCACTTT. Translation: CASSPLPTGGIGSPLHF. The whole variable domain, remainder taken from reference TRBV2 and TRBJ1-6, is EPEVTQTPSHQVTQMGQEVILRCVPISNHLYFYWYRQILGQKVEFLVSFYNNEISEKSEIFDDQFSVERPDGSNFTLKIRSTKLEDSAMYFCASSPLPTGGIGSPLHFGNGTRLTVT.

The chain joins TRBV27 to TRBJ1-2; D may be TRBD1 (5 bases). The germline V and J ends were trimmed by 4 bases and 6 bases, with 15 bases remaining between them. Germline-derived CDR1 and CDR2 are MNHEY and SMNVEV (reference sequence). This CDR3 has 14 residues. Here the CDR3 reads CASSWIGGGDGYTF. The CDR3 nucleotides are TGTGCCAGCAGTTGGATTGGGGGAGGGGATGGCTACACCTTC.

The rearrangement links TRBV6-5 to TRBJ2-7; D remains unclear. Germline-derived CDR1 and CDR2 are MNHEY and SVGAGI. Trimming took 6 bases from V and 3 from J, leaving 6 bases between them. The CDR3 length is 11 residues. This CDR3 is CASSPSYEQYF. The CDR3 DNA follows: TGTGCCAGCAGCCCGAGCTACGAGCAGTACTTC.

This clone was recorded once. The chain recombines TRBV4-2 with TRBJ2-2, with D maybe TRBD1 (5 bases). This CDR3 has 17 residues. CDR1 and CDR2 from the germline V gene are LGHNA and YNFKEQ. V lost 4 bases, J lost 0 bases, and 15 bases lay in between. Here the CDR3 reads CASSLLRTDTNTGELFF. The CDR3 nucleotides read TGTGCCAGCAGCCTCCTTAGAACGGACACGAACACCGGGGAGCTGTTTTTT.